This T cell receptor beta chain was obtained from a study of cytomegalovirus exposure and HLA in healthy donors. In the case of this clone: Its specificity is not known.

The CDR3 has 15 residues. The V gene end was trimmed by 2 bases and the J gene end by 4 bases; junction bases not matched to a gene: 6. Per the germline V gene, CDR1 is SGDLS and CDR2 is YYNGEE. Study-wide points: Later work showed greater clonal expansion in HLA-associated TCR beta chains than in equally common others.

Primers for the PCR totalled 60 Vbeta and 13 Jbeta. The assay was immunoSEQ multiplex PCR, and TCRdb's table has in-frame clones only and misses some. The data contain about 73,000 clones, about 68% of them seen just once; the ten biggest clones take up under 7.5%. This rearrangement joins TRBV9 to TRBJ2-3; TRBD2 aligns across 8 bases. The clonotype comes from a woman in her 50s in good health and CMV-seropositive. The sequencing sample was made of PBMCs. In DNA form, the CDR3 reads TGTGCCAGCAGCGTCGGGGGGGGCCGGGCAGATACGCAGTATTTT. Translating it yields CASSVGGGRADTQYF.